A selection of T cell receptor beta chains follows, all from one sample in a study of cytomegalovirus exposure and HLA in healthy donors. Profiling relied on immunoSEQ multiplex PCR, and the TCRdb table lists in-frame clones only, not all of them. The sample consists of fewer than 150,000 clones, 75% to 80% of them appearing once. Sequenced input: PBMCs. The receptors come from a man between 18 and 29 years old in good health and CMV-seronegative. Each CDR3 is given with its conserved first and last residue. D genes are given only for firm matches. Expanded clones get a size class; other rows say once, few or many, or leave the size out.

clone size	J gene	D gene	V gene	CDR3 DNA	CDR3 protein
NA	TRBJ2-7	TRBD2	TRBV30	TGTGCCTGGAGGTCCTTAGCGGGGCACGAGCAGTACTTC	CAWRSLAGHEQYF
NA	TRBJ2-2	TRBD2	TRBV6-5	TGTGCGGCCCGGGGGGGGATCACCGGGGAGCTGTTTTTT	CAARGGITGELFF
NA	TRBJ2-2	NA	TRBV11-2	TGTGCCAGCAGCTCGCTTAGGGGGAACACCGGGGAGCTGTTTTTT	CASSSLRGNTGELFF
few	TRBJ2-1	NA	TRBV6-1	NA	CASSVGQGTEGVF
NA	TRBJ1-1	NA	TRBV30	TGTGCCTGGAGTGTACTTGACGGGATGTCTTTCTTT	CAWSVLDGMSFF
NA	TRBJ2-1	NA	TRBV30	TGTGCCGCCCCATCCCCCGGGTTCGGGGAGTTCTTC	CAAPSPGFGEFF
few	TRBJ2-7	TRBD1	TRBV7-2	TGTGCCAGCAGCGCCGGGACAGGGGAGGAGCAGTACTTC	CASSAGTGEEQYF
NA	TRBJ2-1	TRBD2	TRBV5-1	TGCGCCAGCAGCTTAGGCGGACTAGCGGTCTCCTACAATGAGCAGTTCTTC	CASSLGGLAVSYNEQFF
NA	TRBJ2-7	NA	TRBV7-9	TGTGCCAGCAGCTTAGCGGGAGATATGGACGAGCAGTACTTC	CASSLAGDMDEQYF
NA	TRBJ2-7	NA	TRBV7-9	TGTGCCAGCAGCTTACACGGGACCTACGAGCAGTACTTC	CASSLHGTYEQYF
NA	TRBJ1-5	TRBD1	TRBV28	TGTGCCAGCAGTTTAGCAGGGGGCGTCAGGCAGCCCCAGCATTTT	CASSLAGGVRQPQHF
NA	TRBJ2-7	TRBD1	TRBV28	TGTGCCAGCAGTTTTCCGGGACAGGGGAGCTACGAGCAGTACTTC	CASSFPGQGSYEQYF
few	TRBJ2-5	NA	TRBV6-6	TGTGCCAGCAGTTACTCGCAGGCACAAGAGACCCAGTACTTC	CASSYSQAQETQYF
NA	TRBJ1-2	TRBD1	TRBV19	TGTGCCAGTAGTATAAGGACAGGGGAGAACTATGGCTACACCTTC	CASSIRTGENYGYTF
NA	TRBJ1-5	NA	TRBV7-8	TGTGCCAGCAGCTTACTCAATCAGCCCCAGCATTTT	CASSLLNQPQHF
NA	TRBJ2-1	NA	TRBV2	TGTGCCAGCACCCATCAGTGGAACTATTACACGTACAATGAGCAGTTCTTC	CASTHQWNYYTYNEQFF
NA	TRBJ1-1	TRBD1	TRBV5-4	TGTGCCAGCAGCTCTGGACAGGGGATTGAAGCTTTCTTT	CASSSGQGIEAFF
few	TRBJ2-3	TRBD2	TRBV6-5	TGTGCCAGCAGTTCCCGACTAGCGGGGTTAACAGATACGCAGTATTTT	CASSSRLAGLTDTQYF
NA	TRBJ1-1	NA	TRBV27	TGTGCCAGCAGCTGGGGATTCGGGGTTACCACTGAAGCTTTCTTT	CASSWGFGVTTEAFF
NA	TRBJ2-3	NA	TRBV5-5	TGTGCCAGCAGCTTGGACAGGGTGGTAACAGATACGCAGTATTTT	CASSLDRVVTDTQYF
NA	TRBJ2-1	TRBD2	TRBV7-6	TGTGCCAGCAGCGAGCCCTCTAGCGGACTTACCTCAAACAATGAGCAGTTCTTC	CASSEPSSGLTSNNEQFF
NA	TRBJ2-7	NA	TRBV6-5	TGTGCCAGCAGTCCTTCCCTCTCCTACGAGCAGTACTTC	CASSPSLSYEQYF
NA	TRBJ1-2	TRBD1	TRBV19	TGTGCCAGTAGTCCACAGGGGGCAATGGATGGCTACACCTTC	CASSPQGAMDGYTF
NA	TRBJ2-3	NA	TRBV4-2	TGTGCCAGCAGCCAAGGTGCTAGCCGTGTTTCTACGCAGTATTTT	CASSQGASRVSTQYF
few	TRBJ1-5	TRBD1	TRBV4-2	TGTGCCAGCAGCCAAGATGGGACAGGGGAGGGTCAGCCCCAGCATTTT	CASSQDGTGEGQPQHF
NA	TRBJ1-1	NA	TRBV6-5	TGTGCCAGTCGAGTTGGGGAGGCGAACACTGAAGCTTTCTTT	CASRVGEANTEAFF